This entry lists 29 T cell receptor beta chains sequenced from one sample in a study of beta chain features in type 1 diabetes. Reverse transcription of all isolated RNA meant that expressed TCRB transcripts were sequenced. Profiling relied on immunoSEQ multiplex PCR, and the TCRdb table lists in-frame clones only, not all of them. The sample has under 400,000 clones; roughly 21% are singletons. The sequenced material came from naive CD4+ T cells from blood. The receptors originated from a woman between 18 and 30 years old in good health.

V is TRBV7-2 and J is TRBJ2-5; 7 bases fit TRBD1. With V trimmed by 2 bases and J by 4 bases, 1 base remained unmatched. The germline V gene encodes CDR1 SGHTA and CDR2 FQGNSA. This CDR3 is 13 amino acids long. The CDR3 sequence: CASSLNRGETQYF. CDR3 in DNA: TGTGCCAGCAGCTTAAACAGGGGAGAGACCCAGTACTTC.

This chain joins TRBV18 and TRBJ2-3; unclear D gene. The germline V gene encodes CDR1 KGHSH and CDR2 LQKENI. Trimming stripped 1 base from V and 2 bases from J, with 7 bases between. The CDR3 totals 14 residues. This CDR3 is CASSPQLNTDTQYF. The CDR3 DNA follows: TGTGCCAGCTCACCACAGCTCAACACAGATACGCAGTATTTT.

The chain is built from TRBV2 and TRBJ2-2, with D perhaps TRBD2 (6 bases). V gave up 8 bases and J gave up 1 base, with 11 bases separating them. There are 14 residues in the CDR3. CDR1 is SNHLY and CDR2 is FYNNEI in the germline V gene. The CDR3 loop is CASSGTLNTGELFF. DNA of the CDR3: TGTGCCAGCTCCGGGACTCTGAACACCGGGGAGCTGTTTTTT.

This clone was seen a handful of times. This rearrangement joins TRBV5-1 to TRBJ2-1; D unclear. The CDR3 is 14 residues long. V lost 0 bases to trimming and J lost 7 bases, with 11 bases between them. From germline, CDR1 is SGHRS and CDR2 YFSETQ. The CDR3 spells CASSLAMTGNEQFF. CDR3 bases: TGCGCCAGCAGCTTGGCCATGACGGGTAATGAGCAGTTCTTC. The full variable domain, completed using reference TRBV5-1 and TRBJ2-1, is KAGVTQTPRYLIKTRGQQVTLSCSPISGHRSVSWYQQTPGQGLQFLFEYFSETQRNKGNFPGRFSGRQFSNSRSEMNVSTLELGDSALYLCASSLAMTGNEQFFGPGTRLTVL.

The chain is built from TRBV18 and TRBJ1-2, with 9 bases fitting TRBD1. Germline assignment: CDR1 KGHSH and CDR2 LQKENI. CDR3 length: 14 amino acids. After removal of 4 bases from V and 7 bases from J, the junction contained 7 bases not matched to a gene. The CDR3 DNA reads as TGTGCCAGCTCACGGGGACAGGGCGAAAGTGGCTACACCTTC. Residues: CASSRGQGESGYTF.

This clone was found a few times. The CDR3 DNA sequence: TGTGCCAGCAGCTCAGGGGTGAACACTGAAGCTTTCTTT. This translates into CASSSGVNTEAFF. This sequence joins TRBV7-2 and TRBJ1-1, with a weak D call TRBD1 (6 bases). Trimming took 4 bases from V and 0 from J, leaving 6 bases between them. Germline V gene lookup returns CDR1 SGHTA and CDR2 FQGNSA. The CDR3 extends over 13 amino acids.

This clone has more than one count but fewer than ten. The rearrangement joins TRBV7-2 to TRBJ1-2; tentatively, D is TRBD1 (5 bases). The CDR3 has 13 residues. Trimming shortened V by 4 bases and J by 6 bases, and 12 bases separated the two germline ends. Germline assignment: CDR1 SGHTA and CDR2 FQGNSA. CDR3 in amino acids: CASSSFGGDGYTF. The CDR3 DNA reads as TGTGCCAGCAGCTCATTCGGGGGGGATGGCTACACCTTC.

V gene TRBV5-1 combines with J gene TRBJ2-1; TRBD2 agrees at 13 bases. Germline V CDR1 and CDR2: SGHRS, YFSETQ. CDR3 length: 15 amino acids. With V trimmed by 4 bases and J by 6 bases, 4 bases remained unmatched. The CDR3 nucleotides read TGCGCCAGCAGCAAAGGGACTAGCGGGGCCAATGAGCAGTTCTTC. This codes for CASSKGTSGANEQFF.

This clone showed up just a few times. The chain joins TRBV15 to TRBJ2-7; TRBD1 aligns across 7 bases. Per the germline V gene, CDR1 is LNHNV and CDR2 is YYDKDF (reference sequence). This CDR3 is built from 14 residues. Unmatched junction bases numbered 5, after V lost 0 bases and J lost 6 bases. The CDR3 DNA follows: TGTGCCACCAGCAGAGATGTAGCAGGGGGCGAGCAGTACTTC. Protein product: CATSRDVAGGEQYF.

The CDR3 spells CSVEQERQGWFTDTEAFF. CDR3 sequence (DNA): TGCAGCGTTGAACAGGAGAGACAGGGATGGTTTACGGACACTGAAGCTTTCTTT. The chain recombines TRBV29-1 with TRBJ1-1; 7 bases agree with TRBD1. Germline assignment: CDR1 SQVTM and CDR2 ANQGSEA. The CDR3 extends over 18 amino acids. V lost 2 bases and J lost 3; bases outside the gene matches: 18.

This clone was seen more than once but under ten times. V gene TRBV6-6 combines with J gene TRBJ1-5, with 7 positions matching TRBD1. J gave up 7 bases and V 4 bases, and 7 bases lay outside the gene matches. The CDR3 consists of 14 residues. Germline assignment: CDR1 MNHNY and CDR2 SVGAGI (reference sequence). This CDR3 is CASSSDRVGQPQHF. CDR3 nucleotides: TGTGCCAGCAGTTCTGACAGGGTTGGACAGCCCCAGCATTTT.

This clone came up a few times. The chain joins TRBV19 to TRBJ2-5; 7 bases are a match to TRBD2. Germline V CDR1 and CDR2: LNHDA, SQIVND (reference sequence). V lost 8 bases to trimming and J lost 4 bases; unmatched junction nucleotides: 7. The CDR3 has 13 amino acids. CDR3 protein: CASSSREGETQYF. CDR3 nucleotides: TGTGCCAGTTCCTCCAGGGAGGGAGAGACCCAGTACTTC.

In its sample, this clone was seen a few times. J is TRBJ1-5 and V is TRBV2, with 8 bases aligning to TRBD1. Unmatched junction bases numbered 8, after V lost 7 bases and J lost 3 bases. Germline V gene data show CDR1 as SNHLY and CDR2 as FYNNEI. This CDR3 contains 15 residues. The CDR3 region has the DNA TGTGCCAGCACCACGGGACAGGCTTCCAATCAGCCCCAGCATTTT. Translating gives CASTTGQASNQPQHF. The whole variable domain, filled in from reference TRBV2 and TRBJ1-5, reads EPEVTQTPSHQVTQMGQEVILRCVPISNHLYFYWYRQILGQKVEFLVSFYNNEISEKSEIFDDQFSVERPDGSNFTLKIRSTKLEDSAMYFCASTTGQASNQPQHFGDGTRLSIL.

The chain links TRBV5-4 to TRBJ1-2; D gene ambiguous. Trimming stripped 1 base from V and 8 bases from J, with 15 bases between. Germline V gives CDR1 SGHNT, CDR2 YYREEE (reference sequence). This CDR3 spans 14 amino acids. Here the CDR3 reads CASSLLGDFWGYTF. The CDR3 DNA follows: TGTGCCAGCAGCTTGCTCGGCGACTTCTGGGGCTACACCTTC.

The rearrangement joins TRBV11-2 to TRBJ2-7; no firm D call. V lost 0 bases and J 2 bases, leaving 14 bases between the germline ends. The germline V gene encodes CDR1 SGHAT and CDR2 FQNNGV. The CDR3 extends over 16 amino acids. In nucleotides, the CDR3 is TGTGCCAGCAGCTTAGATCGAGGAGCGATGGCCTACGAGCAGTACTTC. It codes for CASSLDRGAMAYEQYF. Full variable domain (remainder filled in from reference TRBV11-2 and TRBJ2-7): EAGVAQSPRYKIIEKRQSVAFWCNPISGHATLYWYQQILGQGPKLLIQFQNNGVVDDSQLPKDRFSAERLKGVDSTLKIQPAKLEDSAVYLCASSLDRGAMAYEQYFGPGTRLTVT.

The chain couples TRBV18 to TRBJ2-1; D remains ambiguous. The CDR3 length is 13 residues. Looked up from germline, CDR1 is KGHSH and CDR2 is LQKENI. V was cut by 4 bases and J by 8 bases, with 12 bases left in between. CDR3: CASSLAVTDEQFF. CDR3 DNA: TGTGCCAGCTCACTAGCTGTTACGGATGAGCAGTTCTTC.

In this sample, this clone turned up a few times. The V and J genes are TRBV2 and TRBJ2-7, with D maybe TRBD2 (5 bases). V was clipped by 0 bases and J by 5 bases, with 5 bases between them. Germline loops: CDR1 SNHLY, CDR2 FYNNEI. The CDR3 extends over 12 amino acids. CDR3 sequence reads: CASSEARDEQYF. The CDR3 region has the DNA TGTGCCAGCAGTGAAGCGCGGGACGAGCAGTACTTC.

The chain uses TRBV2 and TRBJ2-6, with unresolved D. Trimming cost V 4 bases and J 0 bases, with 10 bases left between them. CDR3 size: 16 residues. Germline lookup yields CDR1 SNHLY and CDR2 FYNNEI. In DNA, the CDR3 is TGTGCCAGCAGTGGGCCCCCCACCTCTGGGGCCAACGTCCTGACTTTC. Protein product: CASSGPPTSGANVLTF.

This clone was counted only a few times. The chain uses TRBV30 and TRBJ1-4; 11 bases are a match to TRBD1. From germline, CDR1 is GTSNPN and CDR2 SVGIG (reference sequence). This CDR3 region has 15 residues. V was clipped by 1 base and J by 7 bases; unmatched bases: 5. CDR3 coding DNA: TGTGCCTGGAGTGGGACAGGGGGCGGAGGTGAAAAACTGTTTTTT. Protein sequence: CAWSGTGGGGEKLFF.

This chain uses TRBV5-1 with TRBJ2-2, with D hard to call. Germline CDR1 reads SGHRS; CDR2 reads YFSETQ. This CDR3 spans 14 amino acids. The germline V and J ends were trimmed by 5 bases and 5 bases, with 13 bases remaining between them. The CDR3 loop is CASRTGPQTGELFF. Written as DNA, the CDR3 is TGCGCCAGCAGAACGGGTCCCCAAACCGGGGAGCTGTTTTTT.

This clone turned up a few times. The chain couples TRBV30 to TRBJ2-5; TRBD2 matches at 9 bases. The germline V gene has CDR1 GTSNPN and CDR2 SVGIG (reference sequence). The CDR3 runs to 14 residues. The trim removed 3 bases at V and 1 base at J, leaving 3 bases unmatched. The CDR3 nucleotides are TGTGCCTGGAGCGTGACTAGCGGCCAAGAGACCCAGTACTTC. Residues: CAWSVTSGQETQYF.

The V call is TRBV27, the J call TRBJ1-5; 9 nucleotides match TRBD1. There are 14 residues in the CDR3. Germline-derived CDR1 and CDR2 are MNHEY and SMNVEV (reference sequence). V lost 4 bases and J lost 6; bases outside the gene matches: 4. For the CDR3, the DNA is TGTGCCAGCAGTTCCGGACAGGGGACTCAGCCCCAGCATTTT. This encodes CASSSGQGTQPQHF.

This clone was observed a handful of times. The chain is built from TRBV5-1 and TRBJ2-5, with 9 bases identical to TRBD1. Germline lookup yields CDR1 SGHRS and CDR2 YFSETQ. The CDR3 totals 14 residues. V lost 4 bases and J lost 7; bases outside the gene matches: 8. The CDR3 region has the DNA TGCGCCAGCAGCCTCGGACAGGGGAGGGCGACCCAGTACTTC. Its protein is CASSLGQGRATQYF.

This clone was recorded once. V and J are TRBV7-9 and TRBJ2-7, with 7 bases matching TRBD2. The CDR3 is 16 amino acids. CDR1 and CDR2 from the germline V gene are SEHNR and FQNEAQ (reference sequence). The junction had 10 bases not matched to a gene; V was cut back by 5 bases and J by 0 bases. CDR3 nucleotides: TGTGCCAGCAGCGTTAGCGGGCTGCCCATCTCCTACGAGCAGTACTTC. Residues: CASSVSGLPISYEQYF.

V and J are TRBV10-1 and TRBJ2-6, with TRBD1 as a possible D gene (6 bases). V dropped 3 bases and J dropped 4 bases, with 13 bases sitting between them. The CDR3 is made up of 16 amino acids. Germline assignment: CDR1 WNHNN and CDR2 SYGVQD (reference sequence). CDR3: CASSEWGRGGANVLTF. CDR3 in DNA: TGCGCCAGCAGTGAATGGGGGCGCGGGGGGGCCAACGTCCTGACTTTC.

This clone has only a few counts. The sample holds other DNA sequences that translate to the same CDR3. The J gene is TRBJ2-7, the V gene TRBV30; 9 bases map to TRBD1. V trimming: 2 bases; J trimming: 3 bases; junction bases outside the gene matches: 2. From germline, CDR1 is GTSNPN and CDR2 SVGIG (reference sequence). This CDR3 comprises 13 residues. Written as DNA, the CDR3 is TGTGCCTGGAGTAGGGACAGGGACTACGAGCAGTACTTC. Its protein is CAWSRDRDYEQYF.

The table lists this clone with a few counts. The gene calls are TRBV14 and TRBJ1-2; D is unclear. The V end was cut by 4 bases, the J end by 3 bases, with 12 bases between. The length of the CDR3 is 14 residues. Per the germline V gene, CDR1 is SGHDN and CDR2 is FVKESK. CDR3 coding DNA: TGTGCCAGCAGCCGCCGGGGTTTCGACTATGGCTACACCTTC. Encoded protein: CASSRRGFDYGYTF.

The V and J genes are TRBV5-1 and TRBJ2-7; D is perhaps TRBD1 (5 bases). Per germline, CDR1 SGHRS and CDR2 YFSETQ. The CDR3 sequence is 15 residues long. V was shortened by 0 bases and J by 1 base, with 11 bases between the two germline ends. The CDR3 DNA sequence: TGCGCCAGCAGCTTGGATCCAGGGCTGTCCTACGAGCAGTACTTC. It is translated as CASSLDPGLSYEQYF.

This clone was seen a handful of times. This CDR3 fails to terminate in the conserved phenylalanine or tryptophan, so it likely reflects a read error. It is unclear where the CDR3 begins or ends on the DNA, so no DNA is shown, and the CDR3 is as TCRdb lists it. The J gene is TRBJ1-1, the V gene TRBV5-8; TRBD1, the table's D call, was not compared with the DNA. Both ends counted, the CDR3 spans 13 residues. Germline V lookup: CDR1 SGHTS, CDR2 YDEGEE. This CDR3 is CASSLGHGDSFRL.